This passage covers 15 T cell receptor beta chains from one sample sequenced in a study of naive and memory T cell subsets. The beta constant-region primer was an equimolar mix of two oligonucleotides covering TRBC1 and TRBC2. TCRdb re-analysed the UMI-ligation and nested PCR reads in MiXCR, keeping a single row per CDR3 protein. The sample lists some 150,000 distinct CDR3 sequences; around 15% were seen once. The sequencing input was naive CD4+ T cells from blood. Receptors originate from a human donor in good health.

The chain carries TRBV12-3 or TRBV12-4 and TRBJ2-1; D perhaps matches TRBD2 (5 bases). V was shortened by 5 bases and J by 5 bases, with 10 bases between the two germline ends. The CDR3 runs 13 residues. The chain's CDR3 is CASSRGLNNEQFF. CDR3 in DNA: TGTGCCAGCAGTCGTGGACTTAACAATGAGCAGTTCTTC.

The chain is built from TRBV12-3 or TRBV12-4 and TRBJ2-7; maybe TRBD1 (6 bases). The CDR3 is 14 residues long. V dropped 4 bases and J dropped 0 bases, with 10 bases sitting between them. CDR3 DNA: TGTGCCAGCAGTTATAAGGACAGCTCCTACGAGCAGTACTTC. Its translation: CASSYKDSSYEQYF.

This clonotype was found a few times. The V call is TRBV4-2, the J call TRBJ1-1; D gene uncertain. CDR1 is LGHNA and CDR2 is YNFKEQ in the germline V gene. The CDR3 length is 15 residues. The V end lost 1 base, the J end lost 0 bases, and 9 bases lay between the germline ends. CDR3 nucleotides: TGTGCCAGCAGCCAAGTCTTCACTATGAACACTGAAGCTTTCTTT. Translated: CASSQVFTMNTEAFF.

The V gene is TRBV18, the J gene TRBJ2-7; no reliable D call. Germline V lookup: CDR1 KGHSH, CDR2 LQKENI. V was pared by 0 bases and J by 6 bases, with 9 bases between. This CDR3 has 13 amino acids. The DNA of the CDR3 is TGTGCCAGCTCACCACCTAGCACCGGCGAGCAGTACTTC. It codes for CASSPPSTGEQYF.

The chain recombines TRBV19 with TRBJ2-1; D is possibly TRBD1 or TRBD2 (5 bases each). Germline V lookup: CDR1 LNHDA, CDR2 SQIVND (reference sequence). The CDR3 contains 17 residues. V was trimmed by 3 bases and J by 3 bases, leaving 18 bases between them. The CDR3 DNA is TGTGCCAGTAGTATTACGCCCGGGGCTTTAGGCTACAATGAGCAGTTCTTC. Translation gives CASSITPGALGYNEQFF.

This clonotype was detected only a few times. The chain recombines TRBV6-6 with TRBJ2-7; D remains unclear. Between the trimmed V and J ends, which lost 2 bases and 0 bases, there was a span of 5 bases. The CDR3 has 13 amino acids. The V gene's germline CDR1 is MNHNY and CDR2 SVGAGI (reference sequence). The CDR3 DNA reads TGTGCCAGCAGTTACACGGCCTCCTACGAGCAGTACTTC. Its protein product is CASSYTASYEQYF.

Many counts were recorded for this clonotype. The chain combines TRBV12-3 or TRBV12-4 with TRBJ2-7, with D perhaps being TRBD1 or TRBD2 (6 bases each). This CDR3 region has 12 residues. V gave up 8 bases and J gave up 7 bases, with 15 bases separating them. The chain's CDR3 is CASSGALEEQYF. The CDR3 nucleotides read TGTGCCAGCTCGGGGGCCTTGGAAGAGCAGTACTTC.

This clonotype has a handful of counts. The rearrangement links TRBV4-1 to TRBJ2-3; 9 bases match TRBD1. There are 16 residues in the CDR3. Germline CDR1 and CDR2: MGHRA and YSYEKL. Unmatched junction bases numbered 9, after V lost 4 bases and J lost 4 bases. CDR3 in DNA: TGCGCCAGCAGCCCCGGACAGGGGCCCTTGGCAGATACGCAGTATTTT. It encodes CASSPGQGPLADTQYF.

The chain recombines TRBV20-1 with TRBJ2-5, with a possible D match to TRBD1 (6 bases). V was pared by 5 bases and J by 4 bases, with 14 bases between. CDR3 length equals 13 residues. Germline V lookup: CDR1 DFQATT, CDR2 SNEGSKA (reference sequence). DNA of the CDR3: TGCAGTGCTGGTCCGACAGGCGCAGAGACCCAGTACTTC. It translates to CSAGPTGAETQYF.

This clonotype turned up a few times. The chain has TRBV7-2 and TRBJ2-7; D is perhaps TRBD1 or TRBD2 (5 bases each). The CDR3 loop spans 16 amino acids. Between the trimmed V and J ends, which lost 0 bases and 4 bases, there was a span of 16 bases. The germline gives CDR1 SGHTA, CDR2 FQGNSA. This CDR3 is CASSLANRDPAYEQYF. CDR3 DNA sequence: TGTGCCAGCAGCTTAGCGAACCGGGACCCGGCTTACGAGCAGTACTTC. Complete variable domain (other parts from reference TRBV7-2 and TRBJ2-7): GAGVSQSPSNKVTEKGKDVELRCDPISGHTALYWYRQSLGQGLEFLIYFQGNSAPDKSGLPSDRFSAERTGGSVSTLTIQRTQQEDSAVYLCASSLANRDPAYEQYFGPGTRLTVT.

CDR3 in DNA: TGTGCCATCAGCCCGCCCTGGCTAGACCCCCGCACAGATACGCAGTATTTT. Translation: CAISPPWLDPRTDTQYF. The V call is TRBV10-3, the J call TRBJ2-3, with no clear D. The length of the CDR3 is 17 residues. The germline V and J ends were trimmed by 6 bases and 1 base, with 20 bases remaining between them. Germline V CDR1 and CDR2: ENHRY, SYGVKD.

The chain links TRBV30 to TRBJ1-5, with D possibly matching TRBD1 (6 bases). The germline V gene encodes CDR1 GTSNPN and CDR2 SVGIG (reference sequence). V lost 5 bases and J 3 bases, leaving 14 bases between the germline ends. The CDR3 is made up of 14 amino acids. DNA for the CDR3: TGTGCCTGGGGGACATTACTCAACAATCAGCCCCAGCATTTT. It specifies CAWGTLLNNQPQHF.

V gene TRBV2 combines with J gene TRBJ2-3, with TRBD2 matching 10 bases. Trimming cost V 2 bases and J 6 bases; bases outside gene matches: 14. This CDR3 comprises 18 residues. Germline V gene lookup returns CDR1 SNHLY and CDR2 FYNNEI. Here the CDR3 DNA reads TGTGCCAGCAGTGAACGGGGCCGGCCTAGCGGGAGTCAGGATACGCAGTATTTT. Translating gives CASSERGRPSGSQDTQYF. The full variable domain, its missing parts supplied by reference TRBV2 and TRBJ2-3, is EPEVTQTPSHQVTQMGQEVILRCVPISNHLYFYWYRQILGQKVEFLVSFYNNEISEKSEIFDDQFSVERPDGSNFTLKIRSTKLEDSAMYFCASSERGRPSGSQDTQYFGPGTRLTVL.

This clonotype was seen a few times. The chain carries TRBV6-1 and TRBJ1-4; TRBD1 matches at 7 bases. The CDR3 sequence is 12 residues long. The germline CDR1 and CDR2 sequences are MNHNS and SASEGT. Unmatched junction bases numbered 3, after V lost 6 bases and J lost 8 bases. The CDR3 nucleotides are TGTGCCAGCAGAGACAGGGTGGAAAAACTGTTTTTT. It codes for CASRDRVEKLFF.

The chain joins TRBV6-2 or TRBV6-3 to TRBJ1-5; 7 positions agree with TRBD1. Germline CDR1 reads MNHEY; CDR2 reads SVGEGT. The CDR3 is made up of 16 amino acids. Trimming cost V 4 bases and J 1 base; bases outside gene matches: 7. CDR3 sequence (DNA): TGTGCCAGCAGTTCCCTAGACAGGGTAAGCAATCAGCCCCAGCATTTT. Its protein is CASSSLDRVSNQPQHF.